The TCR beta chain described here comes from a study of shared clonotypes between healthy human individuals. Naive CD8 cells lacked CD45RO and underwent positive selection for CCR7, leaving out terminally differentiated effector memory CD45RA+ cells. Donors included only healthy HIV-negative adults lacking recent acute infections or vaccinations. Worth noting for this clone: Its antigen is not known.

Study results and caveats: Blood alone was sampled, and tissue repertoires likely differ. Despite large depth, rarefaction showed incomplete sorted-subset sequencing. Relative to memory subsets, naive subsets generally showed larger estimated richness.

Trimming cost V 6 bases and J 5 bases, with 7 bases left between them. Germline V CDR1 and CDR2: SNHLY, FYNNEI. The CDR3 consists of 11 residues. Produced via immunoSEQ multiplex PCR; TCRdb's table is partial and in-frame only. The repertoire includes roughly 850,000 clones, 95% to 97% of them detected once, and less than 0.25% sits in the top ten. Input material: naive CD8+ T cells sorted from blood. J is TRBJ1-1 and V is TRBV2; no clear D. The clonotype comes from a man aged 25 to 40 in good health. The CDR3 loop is CASSPWTEAFF. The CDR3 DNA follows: TGTGCCAGCAGCCCGTGGACTGAAGCTTTCTTT.